This T cell receptor beta chain is drawn from a study of regulatory T cells in long-lasting Graves disease. Time point reported: newly diagnosed GD, antithyroid drugs for less than 3 months. Making the TCR library involved RNA that had been extracted from PBMCs. V lost 8 bases and J lost 3; bases outside the gene matches: 4. Germline V gene lookup returns CDR1 SQVTM and CDR2 ANQGSEA. This CDR3 has 14 amino acids. This clonotype was seen ten or more times. Construction of TCR beta libraries relied on iRepertoire HTBI primers and on Arm-PCR targeting CDR3 regions. TCRdb processed the multiplex PCR reads anew with MiXCR; each CDR3 protein has one entry. The profile covers about 540,000 distinct CDR3 sequences, with approximately 12% appearing a single time and roughly 9.7% taken by the ten largest. These records were also assigned to another study, of T cells in Graves' hyperthyroidism and ophthalmopathy.

The chain combines TRBV29-1 with TRBJ2-1, with TRBD2 identical over 13 bases. The sample here was peripheral blood mononuclear cells (PBMCs), taken at new diagnosis, from a patient treated with antithyroid drugs. This clonotype originated in a man younger than 40 with Graves disease. The CDR3 DNA reads TGCAGCACAAGACTAGCGGGAGGCTACAATGAGCAGTTCTTC. Protein sequence: CSTRLAGGYNEQFF.